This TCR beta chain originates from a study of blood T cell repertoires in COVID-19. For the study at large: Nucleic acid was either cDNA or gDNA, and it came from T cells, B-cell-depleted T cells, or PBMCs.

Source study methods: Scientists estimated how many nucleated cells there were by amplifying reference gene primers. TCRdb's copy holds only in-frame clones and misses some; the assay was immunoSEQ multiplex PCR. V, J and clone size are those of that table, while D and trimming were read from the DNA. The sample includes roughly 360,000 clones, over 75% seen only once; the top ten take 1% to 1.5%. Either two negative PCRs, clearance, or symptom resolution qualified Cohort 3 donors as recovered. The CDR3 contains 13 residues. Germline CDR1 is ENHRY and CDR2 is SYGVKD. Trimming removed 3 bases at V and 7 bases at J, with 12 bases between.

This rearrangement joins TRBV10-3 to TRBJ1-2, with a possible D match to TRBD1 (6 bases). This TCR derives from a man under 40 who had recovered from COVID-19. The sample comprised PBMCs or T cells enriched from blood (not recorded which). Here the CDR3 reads CAISDNRESGYTF. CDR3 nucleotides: TGTGCCATCAGTGATAACAGGGAAAGTGGCTACACCTTC.